This T cell receptor beta chain was recorded in a study of cytomegalovirus exposure and HLA in healthy donors. Study-wide context: One earlier analysis, a look at 150 million to 200 million T cells, found around 110 million unique TCR beta sequences.

J was trimmed by 8 bases and V by 0 bases; bases with no gene match: 4. CDR1 GTSNPN and CDR2 SVGIG come from the germline V gene (reference sequence). CDR3 size: 13 residues. To note about this clone: Its antigen is unknown.

It was with 60 Vbeta and 13 Jbeta primers that the PCR ran. TCRdb's copy holds only in-frame clones and misses some; the assay was immunoSEQ multiplex PCR. This table has roughly 72,000 clones, roughly 74% appearing once. Study-wide findings and caveats: Earlier analysis yielded a pattern in which most TCR beta V segments were productive about 87% or about 30% of the time. Donors were assumed by presence/absence analyses to have roughly uniform sequencing depth.

This receptor was taken from a human donor in good health. Specimen: PBMCs. The chain carries TRBV30 and TRBJ1-2, with 9 bases lining up with TRBD1. The CDR3, as DNA: TGTGCCTGGAGTGTATGGACAGGGGTCGGCTACACCTTC. This codes for CAWSVWTGVGYTF.